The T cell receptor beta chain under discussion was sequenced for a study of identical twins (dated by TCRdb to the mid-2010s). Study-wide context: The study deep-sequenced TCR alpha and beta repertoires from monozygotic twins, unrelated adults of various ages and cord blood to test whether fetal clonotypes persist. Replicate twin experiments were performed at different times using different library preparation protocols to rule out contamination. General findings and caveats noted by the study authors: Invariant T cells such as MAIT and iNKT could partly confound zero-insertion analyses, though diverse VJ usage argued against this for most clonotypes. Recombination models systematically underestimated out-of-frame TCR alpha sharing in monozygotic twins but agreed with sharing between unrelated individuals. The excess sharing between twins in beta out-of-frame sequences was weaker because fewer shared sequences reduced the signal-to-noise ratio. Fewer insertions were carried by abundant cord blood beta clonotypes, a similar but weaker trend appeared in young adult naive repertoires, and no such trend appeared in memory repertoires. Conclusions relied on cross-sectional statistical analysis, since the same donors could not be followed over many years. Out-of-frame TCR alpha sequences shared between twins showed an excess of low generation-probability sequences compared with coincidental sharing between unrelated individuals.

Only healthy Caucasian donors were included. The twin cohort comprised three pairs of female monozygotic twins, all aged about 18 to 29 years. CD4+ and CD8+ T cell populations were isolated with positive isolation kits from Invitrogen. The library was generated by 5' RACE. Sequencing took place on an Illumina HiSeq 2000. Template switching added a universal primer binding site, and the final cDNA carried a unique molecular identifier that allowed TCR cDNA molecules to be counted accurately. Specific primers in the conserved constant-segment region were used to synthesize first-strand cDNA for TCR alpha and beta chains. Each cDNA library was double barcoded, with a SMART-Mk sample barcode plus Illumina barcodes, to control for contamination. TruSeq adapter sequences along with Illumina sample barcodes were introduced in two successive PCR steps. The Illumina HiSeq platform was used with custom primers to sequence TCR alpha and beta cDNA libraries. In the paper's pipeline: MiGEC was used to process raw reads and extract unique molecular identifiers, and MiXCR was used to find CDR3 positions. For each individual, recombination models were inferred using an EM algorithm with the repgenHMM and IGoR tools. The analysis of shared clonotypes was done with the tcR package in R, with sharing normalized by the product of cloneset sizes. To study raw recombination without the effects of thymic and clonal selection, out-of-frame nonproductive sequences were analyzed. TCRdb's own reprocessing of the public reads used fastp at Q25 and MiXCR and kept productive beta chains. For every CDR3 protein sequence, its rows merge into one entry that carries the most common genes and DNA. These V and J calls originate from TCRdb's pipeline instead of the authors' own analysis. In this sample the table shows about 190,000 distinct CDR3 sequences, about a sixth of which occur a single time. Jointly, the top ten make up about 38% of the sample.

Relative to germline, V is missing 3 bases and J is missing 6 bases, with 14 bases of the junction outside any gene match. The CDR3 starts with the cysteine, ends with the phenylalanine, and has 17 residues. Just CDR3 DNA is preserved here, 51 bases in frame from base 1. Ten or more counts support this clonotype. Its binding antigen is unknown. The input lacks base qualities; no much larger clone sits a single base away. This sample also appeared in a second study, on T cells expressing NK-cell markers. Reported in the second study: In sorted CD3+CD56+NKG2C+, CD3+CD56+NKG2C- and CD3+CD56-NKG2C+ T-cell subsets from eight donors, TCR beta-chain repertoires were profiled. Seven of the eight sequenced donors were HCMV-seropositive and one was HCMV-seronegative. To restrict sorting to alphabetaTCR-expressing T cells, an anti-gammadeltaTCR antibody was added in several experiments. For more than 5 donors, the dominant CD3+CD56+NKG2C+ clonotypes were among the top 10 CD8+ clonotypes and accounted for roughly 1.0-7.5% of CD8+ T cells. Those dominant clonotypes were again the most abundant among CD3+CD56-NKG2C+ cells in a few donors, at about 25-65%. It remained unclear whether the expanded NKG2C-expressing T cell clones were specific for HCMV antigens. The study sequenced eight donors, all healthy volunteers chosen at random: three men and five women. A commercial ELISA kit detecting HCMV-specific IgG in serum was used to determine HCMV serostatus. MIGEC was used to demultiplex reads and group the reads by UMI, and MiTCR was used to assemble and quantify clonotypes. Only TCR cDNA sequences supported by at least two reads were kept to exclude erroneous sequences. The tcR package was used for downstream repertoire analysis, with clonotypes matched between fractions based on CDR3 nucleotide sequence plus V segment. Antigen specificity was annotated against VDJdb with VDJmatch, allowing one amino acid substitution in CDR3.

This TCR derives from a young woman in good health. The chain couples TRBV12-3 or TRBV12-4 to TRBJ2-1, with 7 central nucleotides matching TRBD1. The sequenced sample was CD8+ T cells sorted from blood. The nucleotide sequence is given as TGTGCCAGCAGTTTTGACAGGGCCCATTCCCGGGGCAATGAGCAGTTCTTC. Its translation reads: CASSFDRAHSRGNEQFF.